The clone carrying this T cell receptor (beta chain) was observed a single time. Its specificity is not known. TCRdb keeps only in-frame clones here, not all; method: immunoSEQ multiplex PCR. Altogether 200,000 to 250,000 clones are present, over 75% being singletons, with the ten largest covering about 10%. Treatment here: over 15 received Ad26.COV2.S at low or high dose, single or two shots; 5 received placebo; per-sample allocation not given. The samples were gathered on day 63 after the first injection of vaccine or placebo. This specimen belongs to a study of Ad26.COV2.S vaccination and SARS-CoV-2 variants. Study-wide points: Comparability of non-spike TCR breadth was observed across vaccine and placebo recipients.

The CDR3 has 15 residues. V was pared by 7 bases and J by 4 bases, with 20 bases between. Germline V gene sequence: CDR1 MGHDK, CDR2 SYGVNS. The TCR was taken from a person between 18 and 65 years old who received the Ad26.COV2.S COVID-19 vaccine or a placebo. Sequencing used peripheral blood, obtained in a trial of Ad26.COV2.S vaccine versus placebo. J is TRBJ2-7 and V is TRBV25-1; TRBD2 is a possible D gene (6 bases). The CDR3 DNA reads TGTGCCAGCACCCCACAAGCGGGTAACTTTTACGAGCAGTACTTC. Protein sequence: CASTPQAGNFYEQYF.